Reported below is one T cell receptor (beta chain). The data derive from a study of blood T cell repertoires in COVID-19. On the study more broadly: Acute and convalescent COVID-19 samples came from the United States, Italy and Spain. The cDNA or gDNA used as material had been derived from T cells, B-cell-depleted T cells, or PBMCs.

The CDR3 consists of 13 residues. CDR1 and CDR2 from the germline V gene are MNHEY and SVGEGT. Deletions cut 2 bases from V and 5 bases from J, with 6 bases between. Original methodology: Using reference gene primer amplification, nucleated cell counts were estimated. Profiling relied on immunoSEQ multiplex PCR, and the TCRdb table lists in-frame clones only, not all of them. V, J and clone size derive from that table, while D and trimming were established from the DNA sequence. The sample lists about 81,000 clones, about 83% occurring once. Sequencing input: peripheral blood. The V gene is TRBV6-2 or TRBV6-3, the J gene TRBJ2-2; D not certain. The sequence was obtained from a human donor in a cohort sampled during active COVID-19. The CDR3 DNA reads TGTGCCAGCAGTTACATCAGAACCGGGGAGCTGTTTTTT. Its protein is CASSYIRTGELFF.